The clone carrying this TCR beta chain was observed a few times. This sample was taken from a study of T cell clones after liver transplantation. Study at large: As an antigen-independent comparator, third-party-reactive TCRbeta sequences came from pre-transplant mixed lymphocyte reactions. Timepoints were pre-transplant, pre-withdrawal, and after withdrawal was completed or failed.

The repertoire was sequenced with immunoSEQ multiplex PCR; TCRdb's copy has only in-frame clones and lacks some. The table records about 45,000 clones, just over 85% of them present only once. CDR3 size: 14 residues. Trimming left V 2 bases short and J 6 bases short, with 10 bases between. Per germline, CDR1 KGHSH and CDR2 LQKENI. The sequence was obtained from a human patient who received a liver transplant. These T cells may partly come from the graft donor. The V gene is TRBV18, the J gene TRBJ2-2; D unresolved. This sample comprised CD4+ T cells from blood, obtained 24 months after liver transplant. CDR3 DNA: TGTGCCAGCTCACCAGGAGTTTCATCCGGGGAGCTGTTTTTT. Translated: CASSPGVSSGELFF.